Listed below are T cell receptor beta chains from one sample, sequenced in a study of blood T cells in healthy people across ages. TCRdb recomputed calls from the 5' RACE reads with MiXCR, one row per CDR3 protein. This sample has about a million distinct CDR3 sequences, with more than 30% found just once. Sample: blood. Receptor source: a man younger than 35 in good health. CDR3s include the opening cysteine and the closing phenylalanine or tryptophan. A D gene is named only where the DNA matches it firmly. Only part of the rows carry a size: once, few, many, or a class if the clone is expanded.

>TRBJ1-1|TRBV20-1|NA|NA
CSARGGGTLAFF
>TRBJ2-7|TRBV29-1|TRBD1|few
CSVDDSGQGNEQYF
>TRBJ1-1|TRBV5-1|NA|few
CASSLESRTQDTEAFF
>NA|TRBV6-5|NA|few
CASSYGAKARETQYF
>TRBJ2-3|TRBV29-1|NA|NA
CGVEGGRVSTDTQYF
>TRBJ1-6|TRBV25-1|TRBD1|once
CASSETGGADSPLHF
>TRBJ2-3|TRBV29-1|NA|once
CSVARGLTDTQYF
>TRBJ2-4|TRBV28|TRBD2|few
CASSTTSGGAGAKNIQYF
>TRBJ2-1|TRBV2|TRBD1|NA
CAGSGQGAEYEQFF
>TRBJ1-1|TRBV7-9|NA|NA
CASSLAGAPEAFF
>TRBJ2-2|TRBV10-3|TRBD1|NA
CAISKDRGRTGELFF
>TRBJ2-5|TRBV2|NA|NA
CASSDLGARKTQYF
>TRBJ1-2|TRBV25-1|NA|NA
CASSVFQGYGYTF
>TRBJ1-2|TRBV4-1|NA|few
CASSQDLSSWEGTDYGYTF
>TRBJ2-4|TRBV6-4|NA|few
CASKWGLRLAKNIQYF
>TRBJ1-1|TRBV20-1|TRBD1|few
CSARGQGNMNTEAFF
>TRBJ2-5|TRBV9|NA|few
CASSPSQGTQYF
>TRBJ2-1|TRBV12-3/TRBV12-4|NA|few
CASSLGPTNEQFF
>TRBJ1-2|TRBV4-3|NA|NA
CASSQGREVRYGYTF
>TRBJ1-1|TRBV12-3/TRBV12-4|TRBD1|few
CASSRQGAPTEAFF
>TRBJ2-7|TRBV20-1|NA|few
CSARDIGYEQYF
>TRBJ2-5|TRBV12-5|NA|once
CASGFWVTQETQYF
>TRBJ2-3|TRBV14|NA|few
CASSTNMGTQYF
>TRBJ2-5|TRBV11-2|TRBD1|many
CASSLTGVQETQYF
>TRBJ2-4|TRBV7-9|NA|NA
CASSSAWTAKNIQYF
>TRBJ1-1|TRBV29-1|NA|NA
CSGCRITATEAFF
>TRBJ2-2|TRBV7-2|NA|NA
CASRRAGAGNTGELFF
>TRBJ1-2|TRBV6-1|TRBD1|NA
CASSEEGTESYGYTF
>TRBJ2-3|TRBV29-1|NA|few
CSVVDRRPGSTDTQYF
>TRBJ2-3|TRBV7-3|NA|NA
CASSLATRGTDTQYF
>TRBJ2-5|TRBV7-9|NA|NA
CASSGGGSSIRETQYF
>TRBJ1-1|TRBV15|NA|NA
CATSRSYLTIGSEAFF
>TRBJ1-2|TRBV20-1|NA|NA
CSALGEGYTF
>TRBJ2-2|TRBV29-1|TRBD2|few
CSVSRTSGGGELFF
>TRBJ1-4|TRBV20-1|TRBD1|NA
CSTAPQTGLREKLFF
>TRBJ1-4|TRBV27|TRBD1|few
CASSLSTGRNEKLFF
>TRBJ2-7|TRBV6-5|NA|many
CASWGAGGDEQYF
>TRBJ1-5|TRBV27|NA|NA
CASSPQALQGQPQHF
>TRBJ2-1|TRBV25-1|TRBD2|few
CASSDLAGDSYNEQFF
>TRBJ1-3|TRBV4-3|NA|few
CASSQDVGRGGNTIYF
>TRBJ1-4|TRBV20-1|NA|few
CSAREKGRGNEKLFF
>TRBJ1-5|TRBV12-3/TRBV12-4|NA|NA
CASSLSRESNQPQHF
>TRBJ2-5|TRBV21-1|NA|many
CAMTTGETQYF
>TRBJ2-1|TRBV12-3/TRBV12-4|TRBD1|NA
CASSLGTGDLDEQFF
>TRBJ2-3|TRBV3-1|NA|NA
CASTQGAGDTQYF
>TRBJ1-2|TRBV2|TRBD1|few
CASSDKTGSNYGYTF
>TRBJ2-3|TRBV6-5|NA|NA
CASGGGTTDTQYF
>TRBJ2-7|TRBV20-1|NA|NA
CSATPNAVVSYEQYF
>TRBJ2-1|TRBV15|NA|few
CATSPVVFNEQFF
>TRBJ2-1|TRBV5-5|TRBD1|NA
CASSLGDSNTEQFF
>TRBJ2-1|TRBV20-1|TRBD2|few
CSAWGRANNEQFF
>TRBJ2-2|TRBV24-1|NA|few
CATSSHWTGELFF
>TRBJ1-2|TRBV20-1|TRBD1|NA
CSARLPPGQKDYGYTF
>TRBJ1-4|TRBV20-1|NA|NA
CSANDQGRANEKLFF
>TRBJ2-1|TRBV7-9|NA|many
CASSYIMRGVGYNEQFF